The 17 T cell receptor beta chains reported below all come from one sample, sequenced in a study of siplizumab effects on memory and regulatory T cells. The protocol was immunoSEQ multiplex PCR, while the TCRdb copy is restricted to in-frame clones and leaves out a portion. The data hold about 100,000 clones, with approximately 94% observed a single time. The sequencing sample was made of non-Treg CD4+ T cells sorted from blood. These receptors were taken from a human donor in good health.

V usage is TRBV5-1 and J usage is TRBJ2-4; 8 bases fit TRBD2. With 0 bases clipped from V and 7 bases from J, the junction kept 6 bases outside the gene matches. Germline-derived CDR1 and CDR2 are SGHRS and YFSETQ. The CDR3 totals 15 residues. Here the CDR3 DNA reads TGCGCCAGCAGCTTGGTCGCGGGGGGTATGAACATTCAGTACTTC. It encodes CASSLVAGGMNIQYF.

In this sample, this clone turned up a few times. The V gene is TRBV1, the J gene TRBJ1-5. TRBV1 is a pseudogene. This CDR3 is 14 amino acids long. CDR3 DNA sequence: TGCACCAGCAGCCAGGGACGTAGCAATCAGCCCCAGCATTTT. Translating it yields CTSSQGRSNQPQHF.

The chain couples TRBV4-2 to TRBJ2-2; D may be TRBD1 (5 bases). The germline CDR1 and CDR2 sequences are LGHNA and YNFKEQ. The CDR3 sequence is 15 residues long. The V and J ends lost 1 base and 3 bases respectively, with 9 bases between them. CDR3 bases: TGTGCCAGCAGCCAAGGGACATCCGACACCGGGGAGCTGTTTTTT. Protein product: CASSQGTSDTGELFF.

This chain uses TRBV18 with TRBJ2-1; 11 bases match TRBD1. V lost 5 bases, J lost 4 bases, and 4 bases stayed unmatched. The length of the CDR3 is 15 residues. The germline V gene has CDR1 KGHSH and CDR2 LQKENI. CDR3 DNA: TGTGCCAGCTCAAGCCGGGACAGGGGGTACAATGAGCAGTTCTTC. Its protein product is CASSSRDRGYNEQFF.

This chain connects TRBV19 to TRBJ2-7; tentatively, D is TRBD1 (6 bases). This CDR3 region has 15 residues. CDR1 and CDR2 from the germline V gene are LNHDA and SQIVND (reference sequence). V dropped 6 bases and J dropped 3 bases, with 18 bases sitting between them. DNA of the CDR3: TGTGCCAGTAGCTCGGGGATGGACAGAATCTACGAGCAGTACTTC. Translating gives CASSSGMDRIYEQYF. Drawing the rest from reference TRBV19 and TRBJ2-7, the complete variable domain is DGGITQSPKYLFRKEGQNVTLSCEQNLNHDAMYWYRQDPGQGLRLIYYSQIVNDFQKGDIAEGYSVSREKKESFPLTVTSAQKNPTAFYLCASSSGMDRIYEQYFGPGTRLTVT.

The chain recombines TRBV10-2 with TRBJ2-2, with 12 bases lining up with TRBD1. The V and J ends lost 6 bases and 5 bases, in that order; junction bases with no gene match: 4. Germline V gene lookup returns CDR1 WSHSY and CDR2 SAAADI. The CDR3 covers 15 residues. The CDR3 spells CASRGQGARTGELFF. CDR3 nucleotides: TGCGCCAGCAGGGGACAGGGGGCCCGGACCGGGGAGCTGTTTTTT.

V usage is TRBV6-1 and J usage is TRBJ2-5; 7 bases agree with TRBD1. V was clipped by 6 bases and J by 5 bases; unmatched bases: 6. The germline CDR1 and CDR2 sequences are MNHNS and SASEGT. This CDR3 is 13 amino acids long. The CDR3 loop reads CASSYRGGETQYF. In DNA, the CDR3 is TGTGCCAGCAGCTACAGGGGTGGCGAGACCCAGTACTTC.

Comment on this clone: This same CDR3 is encoded by further DNA sequences in the sample. The chain links TRBV5-1 to TRBJ1-1; possible D gene TRBD1, 5 bases. V was shortened by 0 bases and J by 1 base, with 7 bases between the two germline ends. In germline, CDR1 is SGHRS, CDR2 YFSETQ. CDR3 length: 14 residues. This chain's CDR3 is CASSLGGANTEAFF. Here the CDR3 DNA reads TGCGCCAGCAGCTTGGGCGGGGCGAACACTGAAGCTTTCTTT.

This rearrangement joins TRBV5-5 to TRBJ2-3, with 11 bases aligning to TRBD2. Germline CDR1 and CDR2: SGHKS and YYEKEE (reference sequence). The CDR3 runs 19 residues. V lost 0 bases and J lost 0; bases outside the gene matches: 9. The CDR3 is CASSLDGTSGLTSTDTQYF. DNA of the CDR3: TGTGCCAGCAGCTTGGACGGGACTAGCGGTTTAACTAGCACAGATACGCAGTATTTT.

The rearrangement links TRBV5-6 to TRBJ2-4; tentative D call: TRBD2 (6 bases). V gave up 4 bases and J gave up 6 bases, with 17 bases separating them. The CDR3 length is 15 residues. The germline CDR1 and CDR2 sequences are SGHDT and YYEEEE. CDR3 nucleotide sequence: TGTGCCAGCAGCGACACATGGGCGGGACCAAACATTCAGTACTTC. It is translated as CASSDTWAGPNIQYF.

The V call is TRBV19, the J call TRBJ1-5; D remains unclear. There are 14 residues in the CDR3. V lost 1 base, J lost 6 bases, and 10 bases lay in between. Germline values: CDR1 LNHDA, CDR2 SQIVND (reference sequence). The CDR3 sequence is CASSIVAATQPQHF. The CDR3, as DNA: TGTGCCAGTAGTATAGTGGCGGCGACTCAGCCCCAGCATTTT.

The chain recombines TRBV6-1 with TRBJ2-5; no reliable D call. Trimming removed 6 bases from V and 5 bases from J, with 16 bases in between. The CDR3 runs to 14 residues. CDR1 MNHNS and CDR2 SASEGT come from the germline V gene. The CDR3 reads CASRPQAAWETQYF. As DNA, the CDR3 is TGTGCCAGCAGACCCCAGGCGGCGTGGGAGACCCAGTACTTC.

The chain carries TRBV6-1 and TRBJ2-7; the D is unclear. CDR1 and CDR2 (germline): MNHNS, SASEGT. The CDR3 is made up of 12 amino acids. The V gene lost 3 bases and the J gene lost 5 bases, with 8 bases spanning the gap. The CDR3, as DNA: TGTGCCAGCAGTGAGGGGAAGCACGAGCAGTACTTC. Residues: CASSEGKHEQYF.

This clone was seen just once. The V call is TRBV6-5, the J call TRBJ2-7; D unresolved. This CDR3 comprises 14 residues. V lost 6 bases, J lost 0 bases, and 12 bases lay in between. Germline V gene sequence: CDR1 MNHEY, CDR2 SVGAGI. In nucleotides, the CDR3 is TGTGCCAGCAGCCTGAATCCCAGCTCCTACGAGCAGTACTTC. Residues: CASSLNPSSYEQYF.

The V and J genes are TRBV19 and TRBJ2-5; TRBD1 is a possible D gene (5 bases). The assigned J gene may be wrong: the sequence end matches TRBJ2-7 better. CDR1 is LNHDA, CDR2 SQIVND, per germline (reference sequence). CDR3 size: 13 residues. The CDR3 is CASSQGTPYEQYF. Written as DNA, the CDR3 is TGTGCCAGTAGTCAGGGTACCCCCTACGAGCAGTACTTC.

This chain links TRBV28 with TRBJ2-5; 8 bases match TRBD1. The CDR3 length is 13 residues. V lost 6 bases, J lost 5 bases, and 5 bases stayed unmatched. Germline V lookup: CDR1 MDHEN, CDR2 SYDVKM. The CDR3: CASSRGPTETQYF. CDR3 bases: TGTGCCAGCAGCAGGGGGCCGACTGAGACCCAGTACTTC.

This chain uses TRBV27 with TRBJ1-1, with D unclear. V was shortened by 6 bases and J by 1 base, with 12 bases between the two germline ends. Germline V CDR1 and CDR2: MNHEY, SMNVEV (reference sequence). CDR3 length equals 14 residues. CDR3 bases: TGTGCCAGCAGGGTGACGACTACGAACACTGAAGCTTTCTTT. This sequence encodes CASRVTTTNTEAFF.